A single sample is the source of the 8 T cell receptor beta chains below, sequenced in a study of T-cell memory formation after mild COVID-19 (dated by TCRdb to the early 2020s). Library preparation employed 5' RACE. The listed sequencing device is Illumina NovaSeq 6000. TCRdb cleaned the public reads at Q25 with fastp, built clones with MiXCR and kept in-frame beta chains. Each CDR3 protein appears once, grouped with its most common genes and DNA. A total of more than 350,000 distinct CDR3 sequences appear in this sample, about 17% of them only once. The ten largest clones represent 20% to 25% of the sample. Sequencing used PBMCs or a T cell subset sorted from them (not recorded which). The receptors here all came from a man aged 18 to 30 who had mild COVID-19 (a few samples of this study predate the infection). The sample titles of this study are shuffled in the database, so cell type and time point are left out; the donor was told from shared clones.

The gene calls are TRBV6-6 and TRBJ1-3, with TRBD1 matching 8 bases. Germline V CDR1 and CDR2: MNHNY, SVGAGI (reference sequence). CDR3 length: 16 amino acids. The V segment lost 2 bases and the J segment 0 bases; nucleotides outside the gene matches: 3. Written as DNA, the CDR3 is TGTGCCAGCAGTTACCGGACAGGGTACTCTGGAAACACCATATATTTT. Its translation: CASSYRTGYSGNTIYF.

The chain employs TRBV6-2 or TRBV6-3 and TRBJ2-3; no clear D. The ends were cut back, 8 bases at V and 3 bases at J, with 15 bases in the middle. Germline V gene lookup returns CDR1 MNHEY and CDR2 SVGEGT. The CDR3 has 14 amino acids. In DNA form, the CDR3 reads TGTGCCAGCGTAAACACTGGGAATACAGATACGCAGTATTTT. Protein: CASVNTGNTDTQYF.

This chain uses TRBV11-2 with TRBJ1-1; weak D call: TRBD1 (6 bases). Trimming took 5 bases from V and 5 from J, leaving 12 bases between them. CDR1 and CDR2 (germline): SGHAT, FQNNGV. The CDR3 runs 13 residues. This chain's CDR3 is CASSVNQGTEAFF. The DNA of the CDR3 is TGTGCCAGCAGCGTAAATCAGGGGACTGAAGCTTTCTTT.

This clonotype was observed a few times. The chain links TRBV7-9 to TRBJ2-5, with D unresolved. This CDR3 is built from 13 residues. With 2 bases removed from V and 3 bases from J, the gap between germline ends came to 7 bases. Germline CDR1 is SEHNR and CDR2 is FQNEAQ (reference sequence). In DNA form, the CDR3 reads TGTGCCAGCAGCTTAACTAACGAAGAGACCCAGTACTTC. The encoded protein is CASSLTNEETQYF.

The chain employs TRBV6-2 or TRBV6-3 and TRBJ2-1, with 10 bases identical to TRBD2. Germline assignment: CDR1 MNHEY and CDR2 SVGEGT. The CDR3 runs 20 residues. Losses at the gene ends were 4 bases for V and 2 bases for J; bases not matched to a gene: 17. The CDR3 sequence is CASSLSLGSGGAFTYNEQFF. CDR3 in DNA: TGTGCCAGCAGTTTAAGCCTGGGGAGCGGGGGGGCATTCACCTACAATGAGCAGTTCTTC.

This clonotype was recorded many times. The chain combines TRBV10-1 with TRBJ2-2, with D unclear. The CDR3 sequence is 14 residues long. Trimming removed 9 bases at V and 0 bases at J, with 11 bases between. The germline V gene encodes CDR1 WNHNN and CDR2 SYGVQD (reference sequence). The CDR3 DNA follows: TGCGCCAGTAGACGGAACGCGAACACCGGGGAGCTGTTTTTT. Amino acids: CASRRNANTGELFF.

CDR3: CASSLVGSGGPPLRNEQFF. CDR3 nucleotides: TGTGCCAGCAGCTTAGTAGGTAGCGGGGGGCCCCCCCTCAGGAATGAGCAGTTCTTC. The rearrangement joins TRBV7-2 to TRBJ2-1; TRBD2 aligns across 10 bases. This CDR3 comprises 19 residues. Germline V lookup: CDR1 SGHTA, CDR2 FQGNSA. Trimming took 1 base from V and 7 from J; bases not matched to a gene: 16.

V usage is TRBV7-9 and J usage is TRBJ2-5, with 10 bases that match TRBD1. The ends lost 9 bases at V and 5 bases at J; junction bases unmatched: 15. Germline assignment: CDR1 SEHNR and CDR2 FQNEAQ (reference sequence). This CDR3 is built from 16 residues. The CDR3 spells CASGTPTGGELETQYF. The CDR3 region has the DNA TGTGCCAGTGGGACCCCGACAGGGGGCGAACTCGAGACCCAGTACTTC.